This T cell receptor beta chain originates from a study of metastatic and nonmetastatic thyroid tumors. Using MiXCR, TCRdb re-called clones from the PCR reads. The sample lists 35,000 to 40,000 clones, about 24% occurring once. Points on this clone: Its antigen is unknown.

All patients were untreated before thyroid surgery. Findings and limits, study-wide: Benign nodules reportedly had significantly lower TCR beta diversity than malignant thyroid tumors in blood and tumor.

Germline loops: CDR1 SGHTA, CDR2 FQGNSA. Trimming cost V 7 bases and J 7 bases; bases outside gene matches: 10. The CDR3 runs 14 residues. This clonotype was obtained from a female donor with papillary thyroid cancer or a benign thyroid nodule (not recorded which). Some clones in this sample may be carry-over from other donors' samples. This chain connects TRBV7-2 to TRBJ1-1; the match to TRBD1 covers 9 bases. The sequencing sample was made of blood. CDR3 loop: CASIMNPDRGEAFF. Here the CDR3 DNA reads TGTGCCAGCATCATGAACCCGGACAGGGGTGAAGCTTTCTTT.